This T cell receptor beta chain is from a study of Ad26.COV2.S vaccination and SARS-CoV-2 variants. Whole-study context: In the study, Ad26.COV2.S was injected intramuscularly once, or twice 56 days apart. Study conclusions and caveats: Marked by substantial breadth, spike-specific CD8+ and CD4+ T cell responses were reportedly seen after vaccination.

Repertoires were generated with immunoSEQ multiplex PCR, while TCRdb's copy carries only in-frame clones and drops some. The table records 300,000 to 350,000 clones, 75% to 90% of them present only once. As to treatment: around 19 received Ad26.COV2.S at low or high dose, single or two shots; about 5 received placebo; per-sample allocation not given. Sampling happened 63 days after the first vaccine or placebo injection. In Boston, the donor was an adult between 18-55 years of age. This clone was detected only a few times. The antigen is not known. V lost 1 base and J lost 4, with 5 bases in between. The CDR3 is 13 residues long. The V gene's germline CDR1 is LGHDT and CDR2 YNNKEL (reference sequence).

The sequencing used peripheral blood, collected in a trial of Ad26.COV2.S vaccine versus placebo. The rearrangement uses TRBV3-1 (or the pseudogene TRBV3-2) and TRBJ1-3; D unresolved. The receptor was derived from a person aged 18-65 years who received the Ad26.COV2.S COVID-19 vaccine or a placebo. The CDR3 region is CASSQGRGNTIYF. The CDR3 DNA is TGTGCCAGCAGCCAAGGCAGGGGAAACACCATATATTTT.